This paragraph covers one TCR beta chain sequence. Its specificity is not known. An end of the junction differs from the germline gene, which may be a read error. Primers: 60 Vbeta forward and 13 Jbeta reverse. Sequencing used immunoSEQ multiplex PCR; TCRdb keeps in-frame clones, though not all of them. The profile shows some 250,000 clones, roughly 87% of them singletons. The germline V gene has CDR1 MDHEN and CDR2 SYDVKM. The CDR3 is 12 amino acids. The record originates from a study of cytomegalovirus exposure and HLA in healthy donors. The study's findings and limits: Under in vitro conditions, three CMV-associated chains were confirmed as specific for CMV antigens. Presence/absence results assume similar sequencing depth per donor, which may not hold. As was reported, the classifier diagnosed cytomegalovirus status with high specificity and sensitivity.

This receptor was identified in a woman in her thirties or forties in good health and CMV-seropositive. The rearrangement links TRBV28 to TRBJ2-3, with 9 bases identical to TRBD2. The sequencing sample was made of PBMCs. CDR3 bases: TGTGCCAGCAGTTTATCGCACGCGGGGGGGCATTTT. Translation gives CASSLSHAGGHF.